Listed below are T cell receptor beta chains from one sample, sequenced in a study of neurological immune-mediated disorders. Via MiXCR, TCRdb re-called the 5' RACE reads, giving one row per CDR3 protein. The sample records 55,000 to 65,000 distinct CDR3 sequences, about 10% being singletons. Sequencing was carried out using PBMCs. Every receptor here comes from a male donor with HTLV-1-associated myelopathy (HAM/TSP). CDR3s include the opening cysteine and the closing phenylalanine or tryptophan. A D gene is named only where the DNA matches it firmly. For some rows the clone size is stated as once, few or many, or as a class when expanded; others skip it.

many	TRBJ1-5	TRBV12-3/TRBV12-4	.	CASSFEISNQPQHF	TGTGCCAGCAGTTTTGAGATTAGCAATCAGCCCCAGCATTTT
many	TRBJ2-7	TRBV5-1	TRBD1	CASRRDRASYEQYF	TGCGCCAGCAGAAGGGACAGGGCCTCCTACGAGCAGTACTTC
many	TRBJ1-1	TRBV10-3	.	CAISESGAEAFF	TGTGCCATCAGTGAGTCGGGGGCTGAAGCTTTCTTT
.	TRBJ2-1	TRBV9	.	CASSVRGGGAYNEQFF	TGTGCCAGCAGCGTACGAGGAGGGGGGGCCTACAATGAGCAGTTCTTC
many	TRBJ1-5	TRBV6-1	.	CASSDGGNNQPQHF	TGTGCCAGCAGTGATGGGGGGAACAATCAGCCCCAGCATTTT
many	TRBJ2-5	TRBV5-1	TRBD2	CASSLAPGLQETQYF	TGCGCCAGCAGCTTAGCCCCGGGACTACAAGAGACCCAGTACTTC
many	TRBJ2-3	TRBV7-9	TRBD2	CASSPGVAGAQGDTQYF	TGTGCCAGCAGCCCTGGGGTAGCGGGGGCTCAGGGGGATACGCAGTATTTT
many	TRBJ2-2	TRBV12-3/TRBV12-4	TRBD1	CASRNRGSGTGELFF	TGTGCCAGCAGAAACAGGGGTAGTGGCACCGGGGAGCTGTTTTTT
many	TRBJ2-2	TRBV20-1	TRBD2	CSAPGLAGGVGELFF	TGCAGTGCGCCCGGACTAGCGGGGGGTGTCGGGGAGCTGTTTTTT
.	TRBJ1-5	TRBV5-1	.	CASTYHGGGMRRQPKHF	TGCGCCAGCACTTATCACGGGGGGGGCATGAGGCGTCAGCCCAAGCATTTT
many	TRBJ2-1	TRBV5-1	.	CASSLDPGRNEQFF	TGCGCCAGCAGCTTGGATCCAGGACGGAATGAGCAGTTCTTC
many	TRBJ1-1	TRBV6-5	.	CASSEIERLMNTEAFF	TGTGCCAGCAGTGAGATTGAGCGTTTGATGAACACTGAAGCTTTCTTT
many	TRBJ1-4	TRBV10-3	TRBD1	CAISGDRTNEKLFF	TGTGCCATCAGTGGGGACAGGACTAATGAAAAACTGTTTTTT
many	TRBJ2-1	TRBV29-1	.	CSGRDGSTYNEQFF	TGCAGCGGTCGGGACGGCAGTACCTACAATGAGCAGTTCTTC
.	TRBJ1-6	TRBV15	TRBD1	CVTSGDRGRTYNSPLHF	TGTGTCACCAGCGGAGACAGGGGGCGGACCTATAATTCACCCCTCCACTTT
.	TRBJ2-3	TRBV7-9	.	CASSPSGASDTQYF	TGTGCCAGCAGCCCCAGCGGTGCGTCAGATACGCAGTATTTT
many	TRBJ1-5	TRBV6-2/TRBV6-3	TRBD1	CASSPGLQGINQPQHF	TGTGCCAGCAGCCCCGGTTTACAGGGGATTAATCAGCCCCAGCATTTT
many	TRBJ1-6	TRBV25-1	.	CASSESNSPLHF	TGTGCCAGCAGTGAATCGAATTCACCCCTCCACTTT
many	TRBJ1-6	TRBV10-3	TRBD1	CAIKNGQGSSYNSPLHF	TGTGCCATCAAGAACGGACAGGGAAGCTCCTATAATTCACCCCTCCACTTT
many	TRBJ2-2	TRBV5-1	TRBD1	CASSLNRDRGPDGELFF	TGCGCCAGCAGCTTAAACCGGGACAGGGGGCCGGACGGGGAGCTGTTTTTT
many	TRBJ2-2	TRBV5-1	.	CASSLADSGGELFF	TGCGCCAGCAGCTTGGCCGACAGCGGCGGGGAGCTGTTTTTT
once	TRBJ2-1	TRBV3-1	TRBD1	CASSAVGDRHNEQFF	TGTGCCAGCAGCGCTGTAGGGGACAGGCACAATGAGCAGTTCTTC
many	TRBJ2-3	TRBV14	TRBD2	CASSQDNPGGFWVTDTQYF	TGTGCCAGCAGCCAAGATAACCCGGGAGGCTTTTGGGTCACAGATACGCAGTATTTT
many	TRBJ1-1	TRBV6-5	TRBD1	CASSYLEGQGIREAFF	TGTGCCAGCAGTTACCTTGAGGGACAGGGGATTCGTGAAGCTTTCTTT
many	TRBJ1-1	TRBV7-9	TRBD1	CASSSRTGDGSTEAFF	TGTGCCAGCAGCTCCCGGACAGGGGATGGTAGCACTGAAGCTTTCTTT
many	TRBJ2-7	TRBV18	TRBD1	CASSPTGGQLEQYF	TGTGCCAGCTCACCGACAGGGGGTCAACTCGAGCAGTACTTC
few	TRBJ2-6	TRBV20-1	.	CSARAAGANVLTF	TGCAGTGCTAGAGCTGCTGGGGCCAACGTCCTGACTTTC
many	TRBJ1-1	TRBV11-2	TRBD1	CASSLGTGVAFF	TGTGCCAGCAGCTTAGGAACAGGGGTAGCTTTCTTT
many	TRBJ2-5	TRBV7-2	.	CASSLENTFGGKTQYF	TGTGCCAGCAGCTTAGAGAATACTTTCGGGGGAAAGACCCAGTACTTC